This passage covers 14 T cell receptor beta chains from one sample sequenced in a study of molecular identifiers for immune sequencing clone quantification. TCRdb re-called the PCR reads through MiXCR, storing one row per CDR3 protein. Among roughly 100,000 distinct CDR3 sequences listed, 30% to 45% were seen once. The sequencing sample was made of naive CD8+ T cells from blood, with Jurkat cell RNA spiked in. Subset described: FACS-sorted CD8+CD4-CCR7+CD45RA+ naive T cells. These receptors all come from a human donor in good health. Some libraries in this study had Jurkat cell RNA spiked in.

For this clonotype: A much larger clone lies a single base off, so this may be a read error. V and J are TRBV29-1 and TRBJ1-5; 7 bases are a match to TRBD1. Germline V gives CDR1 SQVTM, CDR2 ANQGSEA. V trimming: 6 bases; J trimming: 9 bases; junction bases outside the gene matches: 11. This CDR3 comprises 13 residues. In nucleotides, the CDR3 is TGCAGCGTAGACACAGGGGAAGGACGGCCCCAGCATTTT. Translation: CSVDTGEGRPQHF.

Concerning this clonotype itself: The junction does not match germline at one end; this may be a read error. The CDR3: CASSLLAGEVETQDF. In DNA, the CDR3 is TGTGCCAGCAGCTTATTAGCGGGAGAAGTAGAGACCCAGGACTTC. The chain is built from TRBV7-9 and TRBJ2-5; 9 bases agree with TRBD2. The CDR3 runs to 15 residues. Germline V gene sequence: CDR1 SEHNR, CDR2 FQNEAQ (reference sequence). Full variable domain (remainder filled in from reference TRBV7-9 and TRBJ2-5): DTGVSQNPRHKITKRGQNVTFRCDPISEHNRLYWYRQTLGQGPEFLTYFQNEAQLEKSRLLSDRFSAERPKGSFSTLEIQRTEQGDSAMYLCASSLLAGEVETQDFGPGTRLLVL.

This clonotype was picked up many times. The chain couples TRBV5-5 to TRBJ2-6; 7 nucleotides match TRBD2. The CDR3 covers 20 residues. V shed 0 bases, J shed 2 bases, and the junction held 14 bases outside the gene matches. Germline V lookup: CDR1 SGHKS, CDR2 YYEKEE (reference sequence). The CDR3 DNA sequence: TGTGCCAGCAGCTTGGGCTCCTCCTGGGGGACTATAGCTGGGGCCAACGTCCTGACTTTC. It specifies CASSLGSSWGTIAGANVLTF.

This chain uses TRBV13 with TRBJ2-5; D tentatively fits TRBD1 or TRBD2 (5 bases each). Trimming removed 5 bases from V and 2 bases from J, with 15 bases in between. The CDR3 sequence is 15 residues long. Germline lookup yields CDR1 PRHDT and CDR2 FYEKMQ (reference sequence). CDR3 bases: TGTGCCAGCAGCGCCGTCGATGAGGGGCAAGAGACCCAGTACTTC. Encoded protein: CASSAVDEGQETQYF. Looking up the rest from reference TRBV13 and TRBJ2-5 gives the full variable domain: AAGVIQSPRHLIKEKRETATLKCYPIPRHDTVYWYQQGPGQDPQFLISFYEKMQSDKGSIPDRFSAQQFSDYHSELNMSSLELGDSALYFCASSAVDEGQETQYFGPGTRLLVL.

Turning to this clonotype: This may be a read error: a much more frequent sequence differs by one nucleotide. V is TRBV20-1 and J is TRBJ2-7; possible D gene TRBD2, 7 bases. With 6 bases removed from V and 9 bases from J, the gap between germline ends came to 24 bases. The V gene's germline CDR1 is DFQATT and CDR2 SNEGSKA (reference sequence). This CDR3 region has 14 residues. The CDR3 protein is CSAQEPERDNAQYF. In DNA, the CDR3 is TGCAGTGCCCAGGAACCCGAGCGGGACAACGCGCAGTACTTC.

About this clonotype: One junction end does not reproduce the germline sequence, and a read error may be involved. The J gene is TRBJ2-2, the V gene TRBV7-6, with 9 nucleotides matching TRBD1. In germline, CDR1 is SGHVS, CDR2 FNYEAQ. There are 15 residues in the CDR3. This CDR3 is CASSRDREYTGKLFF. In DNA, the CDR3 is TGTGCCAGCAGCCGGGACAGGGAGTACACCGGGAAGCTGTTTTTT.

This clonotype occurred a few times. The genes are TRBV20-1 and TRBJ2-3; a possible D gene is TRBD1 (5 bases). Germline V CDR1 and CDR2: DFQATT, SNEGSKA (reference sequence). Trimming removed 0 bases from V and 2 bases from J, with 12 bases in between. The CDR3 consists of 15 residues. The CDR3 loop is CSARDQGSYTDTQYF. CDR3 sequence (DNA): TGCAGTGCTAGAGATCAGGGCTCCTACACAGATACGCAGTATTTT.

This chain uses TRBV7-6 with TRBJ2-3; TRBD2 matches at 7 bases. CDR3 size: 13 residues. V was pared by 4 bases and J by 6 bases, with 4 bases of the junction left unmatched. Germline CDR1 and CDR2: SGHVS and FNYEAQ. CDR3 in amino acids: CASSWTSWDTQYF. CDR3 bases: TGTGCCAGCAGCTGGACTAGTTGGGATACGCAGTATTTT.

The chain joins TRBV25-1 to TRBJ2-3, with 7 bases matching TRBD2. There are 17 residues in the CDR3. V shed 4 bases and J 2 bases; nucleotides not matched to a gene: 12. Per the germline V gene, CDR1 is MGHDK and CDR2 is SYGVNS. This CDR3 reads CASSAEAGTPPTDTQYF. For the CDR3, the DNA is TGTGCCAGCAGTGCCGAAGCGGGAACACCCCCCACAGATACGCAGTATTTT. The full variable domain, its missing parts supplied by reference TRBV25-1 and TRBJ2-3, is EADIYQTPRYLVIGTGKKITLECSQTMGHDKMYWYQQDPGMELHLIHYSYGVNSTEKGDLSSESTVSRIRTEHFPLTLESARPSHTSQYLCASSAEAGTPPTDTQYFGPGTRLTVL.

This clonotype was detected only once. The chain recombines TRBV27 with TRBJ2-7; D not certain. V was clipped by 7 bases and J by 1 base, with 11 bases between them. CDR1 is MNHEY and CDR2 is SMNVEV in the germline V gene (reference sequence). The CDR3 loop spans 13 amino acids. The CDR3 sequence: CASTTGSSYEQYF. CDR3 nucleotide sequence: TGTGCCAGCACCACCGGGTCGTCCTACGAGCAGTACTTC.

V is TRBV5-8 and J is TRBJ1-5; D not certain. The length of the CDR3 is 16 residues. Trimming pared 0 bases from V and 1 base from J, leaving 11 bases between. Germline CDR1 is SGHTS and CDR2 is YDEGEE. CDR3 in amino acids: CASSLVPPESNQPQHF. The DNA of the CDR3 is TGTGCCAGCAGCTTGGTTCCGCCGGAGAGCAATCAGCCCCAGCATTTT.

Of note for this clonotype: One base away lies a much larger clone, so this may be a sequencing read error. The V call is TRBV28, the J call TRBJ1-5; no reliable D call. V lost 5 bases and J 6 bases, leaving 17 bases between the germline ends. CDR3 size: 15 residues. Germline V lookup: CDR1 MDHEN, CDR2 SYDVKM. CDR3 DNA sequence: TGTGCCAGCAGTCCAAGAGGGTGGGCCGCTCAGCCCCAGCATTTT. This encodes CASSPRGWAAQPQHF.

This clonotype was seen a handful of times. The J gene is TRBJ2-3, the V gene TRBV6-5; D might be TRBD2 (5 bases). Per germline, CDR1 MNHEY and CDR2 SVGAGI. The CDR3 totals 17 residues. Between the trimmed V and J ends, which lost 3 bases and 4 bases, there was a span of 20 bases. DNA of the CDR3: TGTGCCAGCAGTTATGTGTCAGCGGACCCTGGCCCAGATACGCAGTATTTT. Its protein is CASSYVSADPGPDTQYF.

For this clonotype: Compared with germline, one end of the junction differs, possibly owing to a read error. The chain couples TRBV29-1 to TRBJ1-2; no clear D. The CDR3 loop spans 13 amino acids. The germline gives CDR1 SQVTM, CDR2 ANQGSEA. CDR3 amino acids: CCVDDPGGDGYTF. The DNA of the CDR3 is TGCTGCGTTGATGATCCGGGCGGCGATGGCTACACCTTC.